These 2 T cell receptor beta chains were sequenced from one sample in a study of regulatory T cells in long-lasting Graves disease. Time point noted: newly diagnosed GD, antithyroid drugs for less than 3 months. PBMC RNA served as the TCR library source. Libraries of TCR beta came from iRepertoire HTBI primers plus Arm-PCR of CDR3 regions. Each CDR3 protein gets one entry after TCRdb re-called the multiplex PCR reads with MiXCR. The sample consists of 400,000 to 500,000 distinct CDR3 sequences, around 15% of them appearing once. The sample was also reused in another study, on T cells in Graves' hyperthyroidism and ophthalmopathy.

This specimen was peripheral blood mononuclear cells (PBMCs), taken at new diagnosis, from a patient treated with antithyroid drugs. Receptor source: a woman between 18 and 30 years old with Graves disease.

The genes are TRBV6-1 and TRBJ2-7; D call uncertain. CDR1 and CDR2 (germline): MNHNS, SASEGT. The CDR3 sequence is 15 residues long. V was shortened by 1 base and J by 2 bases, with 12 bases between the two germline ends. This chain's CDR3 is CASSEEGGSAYEQYF. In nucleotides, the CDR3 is TGTGCCAGCAGTGAAGAGGGCGGCTCGGCCTACGAGCAGTACTTC.

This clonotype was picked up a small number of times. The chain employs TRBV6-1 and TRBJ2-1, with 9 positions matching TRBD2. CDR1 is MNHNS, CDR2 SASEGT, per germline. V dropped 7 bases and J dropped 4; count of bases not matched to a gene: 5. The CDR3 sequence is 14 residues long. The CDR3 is CASKASGAYNEQFF. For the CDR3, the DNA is TGTGCCAGCAAGGCTAGCGGGGCGTACAATGAGCAGTTCTTC.